Listed here are 18 T cell receptor beta chains from one sample, sequenced in a study of vaccination effects on CD4 cells after COVID-19. ViraFEST expansion of antigen-specific CD4+ T cells with viral peptide pools preceded sequencing. CD4+ T cell isolation took place after 10 days of culture. Vaccine administered to participants consisted of two doses of either BNT162b2 or mRNA-1273. Assay: immunoSEQ multiplex PCR; the TCRdb copy retains only in-frame clones and omits some. The repertoire holds about 15,000 clones, with about two thirds as singletons. Their specific antigens are unknown. Sequenced material: CD4+ T cells from PBMCs cultured with SARS-CoV-2 spike peptides, taken after COVID-19 vaccination. Receptor source: a human donor who received a COVID-19 vaccine.

The chain is built from TRBV19 and TRBJ1-3; no clear D gene. From germline, CDR1 is LNHDA and CDR2 SQIVND (reference sequence). The germline V and J ends were trimmed by 7 bases and 0 bases, with 7 bases remaining between them. This CDR3 is built from 13 residues. CDR3 amino acids: CASKSLSGNTIYF. DNA for the CDR3: TGTGCCAGTAAGAGCCTCTCTGGAAACACCATATATTTT.

CDR3 sequence: CASSLARGLADTQYF. The CDR3 DNA sequence: TGTGCCAGCAGCTTAGCGCGGGGGCTCGCAGATACGCAGTATTTT. The V call is TRBV7-8, the J call TRBJ2-3; D is possibly TRBD2 (7 bases). The CDR3 runs to 15 residues. V shed 0 bases and J shed 4 bases, with 11 bases lying between them. Germline lookup yields CDR1 SGHVS and CDR2 FQNEAQ. Supplemented by reference TRBV7-8 and TRBJ2-3, the full variable domain reads GAGVSQSPRYKVAKRGQDVALRCDPISGHVSLFWYQQALGQGPEFLTYFQNEAQLDKSGLPSDRFFAERPEGSVSTLKIQRTQQEDSAVYLCASSLARGLADTQYFGPGTRLTVL.

This chain uses TRBV1 with TRBJ1-2; TRBD1 is the table's D call and was not checked against the DNA. TRBV1 is a known pseudogene. This CDR3 region has 18 residues. CDR3 residues: CTSSQDSPPRKGKGGYTF. CDR3 DNA: TGCACCAGCAGCCAAGATTCCCCCCCCCGGAAGGGGAAAGGGGGCTACACCTTC.

By share, this clone counts as medium-sized. The chain has TRBV3-1 (or the pseudogene TRBV3-2) and TRBJ1-2; perhaps TRBD1 as D (5 bases). Looked up from germline, CDR1 is LGHDT and CDR2 is YNNKEL (reference sequence). V lost 1 base and J 7 bases, leaving 13 bases between the germline ends. CDR3 length: 14 amino acids. The DNA of the CDR3 is TGTGCCAGCAGCCAAGCCCAGGGTAGAGCTGGCTACACCTTC. Its translation: CASSQAQGRAGYTF.

This clone appeared a single time. The genes are TRBV7-8 and TRBJ2-7, with no clear D. The germline V gene has CDR1 SGHVS and CDR2 FQNEAQ. The germline V and J ends were trimmed by 0 bases and 0 bases, with 6 bases remaining between them. This CDR3 has 14 residues. DNA for the CDR3: TGTGCCAGCAGCTTAGCGGGTAGCTCCTACGAGCAGTACTTC. This codes for CASSLAGSSYEQYF.

V and J are TRBV19 and TRBJ1-2; possible D gene TRBD1, 5 bases. The CDR3 is made up of 14 amino acids. Germline V gene data show CDR1 as LNHDA and CDR2 as SQIVND (reference sequence). Trimming cost V 0 bases and J 8 bases, with 13 bases left between them. CDR3 nucleotide sequence: TGTGCCAGTAGTATAGAGGCAGGGTCTGGCGGCTACACCTTC. This sequence encodes CASSIEAGSGGYTF. Using reference TRBV19 and TRBJ1-2 for the parts outside the CDR3, the full variable domain is DGGITQSPKYLFRKEGQNVTLSCEQNLNHDAMYWYRQDPGQGLRLIYYSQIVNDFQKGDIAEGYSVSREKKESFPLTVTSAQKNPTAFYLCASSIEAGSGGYTFGSGTRLTVV.

V and J are TRBV28 and TRBJ2-1; 9 nucleotides line up with TRBD2. Germline-derived CDR1 and CDR2 are MDHEN and SYDVKM. The CDR3 covers 16 residues. J was trimmed by 7 bases and V by 5 bases; bases with no gene match: 12. This CDR3 reads CASSEAGLAGKNEQFF. The CDR3 coding sequence is TGTGCCAGCAGTGAGGCTGGGCTAGCGGGAAAGAATGAGCAGTTCTTC.

This chain links TRBV19 with TRBJ1-2; 7 nucleotides line up with TRBD1. The germline V gene has CDR1 LNHDA and CDR2 SQIVND (reference sequence). The CDR3 has 15 residues. The V segment lost 4 bases and the J segment 2 bases; nucleotides outside the gene matches: 7. The chain's CDR3 is CASSSRDSPNYGYTF. CDR3 sequence (DNA): TGTGCCAGTAGTAGCCGGGACAGCCCCAACTATGGCTACACCTTC.

CDR3 coding DNA: TGTGCCAGTAGTATAGGCCGGACAGTTCAACATTCACCCCTCCACTTT. Translated, it gives CASSIGRTVQHSPLHF. The rearrangement joins TRBV19 to TRBJ1-6; TRBD1 is a possible D gene (6 bases). Per germline, CDR1 LNHDA and CDR2 SQIVND (reference sequence). The V gene lost 1 base and the J gene lost 8 bases, with 15 bases spanning the gap. CDR3 size: 16 residues. The full variable domain, its missing parts supplied by reference TRBV19 and TRBJ1-6, is DGGITQSPKYLFRKEGQNVTLSCEQNLNHDAMYWYRQDPGQGLRLIYYSQIVNDFQKGDIAEGYSVSREKKESFPLTVTSAQKNPTAFYLCASSIGRTVQHSPLHFGNGTRLTVT.

V usage is TRBV28 and J usage is TRBJ2-7, with 9 bases that match TRBD1. This CDR3 comprises 15 residues. The V and J ends lost 4 bases and 2 bases, in that order; junction bases with no gene match: 6. The germline V gene encodes CDR1 MDHEN and CDR2 SYDVKM. Here the CDR3 DNA reads TGTGCCAGCAGTTCTACAGGGGGCTTAGCCTACGAGCAGTACTTC. Translated: CASSSTGGLAYEQYF.

The V gene is TRBV28, the J gene TRBJ2-7; D possibly corresponds to TRBD1 (5 bases). This CDR3 has 13 residues. Germline V gene data show CDR1 as MDHEN and CDR2 as SYDVKM. Trimming left V 3 bases short and J 4 bases short, with 10 bases between. CDR3 loop: CASSFRVSYEQYF. The CDR3 nucleotides read TGTGCCAGCAGTTTCAGGGTGTCGTACGAGCAGTACTTC.

This sequence joins TRBV6-4 and TRBJ2-1, with D possibly matching TRBD1 (6 bases). V was shortened by 6 bases and J by 0 bases, with 12 bases between the two germline ends. Germline lookup yields CDR1 MRHNA and CDR2 SNTAGT. This CDR3 has 15 residues. For the CDR3, the DNA is TGTGCCAGCAGGAAGGACAGCAACTCCTACAATGAGCAGTTCTTC. As protein: CASRKDSNSYNEQFF.

This chain uses TRBV4-1 with TRBJ1-2, with 12 bases fitting TRBD1. Germline V gene lookup returns CDR1 MGHRA and CDR2 YSYEKL. The CDR3 is made up of 14 amino acids. V lost 7 bases to trimming and J lost 2 bases; unmatched junction nucleotides: 2. The CDR3 loop reads CASTGTGGNYGYTF. The CDR3 nucleotides are TGCGCCAGCACCGGGACAGGGGGCAACTATGGCTACACCTTC.

This clone has a handful of counts. The rearrangement links TRBV6-6 to TRBJ1-1; 7 positions match TRBD1. The ends lost 6 bases at V and 8 bases at J; junction bases unmatched: 9. CDR1 is MNHNY and CDR2 is SVGAGI in the germline V gene (reference sequence). The CDR3 contains 13 residues. This chain's CDR3 is CASRTPDRLEAFF. For the CDR3, the DNA is TGTGCCAGCAGAACCCCGGACAGGCTAGAAGCTTTCTTT.

Sample share makes this clone medium-sized (0.01 to 0.1%). The chain links TRBV4-2 to TRBJ1-2, with D hard to call. Between the trimmed V and J ends, which lost 1 base and 0 bases, there was a span of 12 bases. Germline V gene data show CDR1 as LGHNA and CDR2 as YNFKEQ. The CDR3 runs to 16 residues. The CDR3 spells CASSQVSEGSNYGYTF. The CDR3 DNA sequence: TGTGCCAGCAGCCAAGTTTCGGAGGGATCTAACTATGGCTACACCTTC.

This clone was observed once. The gene calls are TRBV15 and TRBJ2-2, with 8 bases aligning to TRBD1. V lost 0 bases and J lost 7; bases outside the gene matches: 7. The CDR3 sequence is 16 residues long. The V gene's germline CDR1 is LNHNV and CDR2 YYDKDF (reference sequence). The CDR3 nucleotides read TGTGCCACCAGCAGAGATTTGGGACAGGCGGTCGGGGAGCTGTTTTTT. It translates to CATSRDLGQAVGELFF.

V is TRBV5-1 and J is TRBJ2-5; D is unresolved. Germline V CDR1 and CDR2: SGHRS, YFSETQ. The CDR3 is made up of 11 amino acids. V lost 7 bases to trimming and J lost 1 base, with 5 bases between them. As DNA, the CDR3 is TGCGCCAGCCGCACCCAAGAGACCCAGTACTTC. It encodes CASRTQETQYF.

This clone came up a few times. The rearrangement joins TRBV9 to TRBJ1-2; D unresolved. The CDR3 loop spans 13 amino acids. Germline-derived CDR1 and CDR2 are SGDLS and YYNGEE. Trimming pared 3 bases from V and 8 bases from J, leaving 14 bases between. The CDR3 region is CASSESTGGGYTF. The CDR3 DNA reads TGTGCCAGCAGCGAGTCCACGGGTGGGGGCTACACCTTC.